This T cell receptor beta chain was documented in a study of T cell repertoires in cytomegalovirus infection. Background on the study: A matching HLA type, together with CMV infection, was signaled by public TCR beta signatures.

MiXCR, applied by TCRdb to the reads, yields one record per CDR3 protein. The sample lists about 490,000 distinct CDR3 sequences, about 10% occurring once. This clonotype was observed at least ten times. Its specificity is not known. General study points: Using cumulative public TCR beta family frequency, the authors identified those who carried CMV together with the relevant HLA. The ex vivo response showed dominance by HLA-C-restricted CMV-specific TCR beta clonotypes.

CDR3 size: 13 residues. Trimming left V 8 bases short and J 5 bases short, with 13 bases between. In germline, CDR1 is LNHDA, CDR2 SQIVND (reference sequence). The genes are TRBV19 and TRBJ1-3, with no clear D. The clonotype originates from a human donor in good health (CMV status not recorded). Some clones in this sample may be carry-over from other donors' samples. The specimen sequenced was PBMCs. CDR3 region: CASGERGRNTIYF. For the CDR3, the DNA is TGTGCCAGTGGCGAGCGTGGACGAAACACCATATATTTT.